The sequence of this TCR beta chain was determined in a study of shared clonotypes between healthy human individuals (dated by TCRdb to 2018 to 2020). With respect to the entire study: The cohort comprised two women and three men aged 18 to 49 years. To increase sequencing depth and limit assay-specific biases, different laboratories used diverse techniques to prepare libraries and sequence TCR repertoires. For each donor, CD4 naive and CD4 memory were each given three plates, CD8 naive was given two plates, and CD8 memory was given one plate. To estimate repertoire size and how much clonotype sharing occurs between individuals, the study deeply sequenced the blood TCR repertoires of five healthy adults. Each donor's leukapheresis produced roughly between about 0.8 and 8.9 billion PBMCs. General study outcomes and caveats: Clonotypes shared by all four sorted-subset donors showed higher generation probabilities than non-shared clonotypes. Naive subsets generally had larger estimated clonotype richness than memory subsets. Rarefaction of sorted-subset datasets indicated incomplete sequencing despite the large sequencing depth. Sampling was restricted to blood, and TCR repertoires in tissue are likely to differ from TCR repertoires in blood. Because the study included only a small number of donors, the genetic and exposure-history diversity represented was limited. Sharing across a few donors was observed for roughly 5% of naive CD4, over 3% of naive CD8, 2% to 2.5% of memory CD4, and about 0.4% of memory CD8 clonotypes. Based on pairwise subsampling, the degree of clonotype sharing among donors was expected to be affected by sequencing depth.

Regarding this clone: Its target antigen remains unknown. The record has no base qualities; no much larger clone is one base away.

Donors were healthy HIV-negative adults with no recently reported acute infections or vaccinations. All donors were Caucasian adults living in Nashville, Tennessee, USA. The CD8 memory samples were a combination of magnetically selected CD45RO+ cells and CCR7-negative CD45RA+ effector memory (TemRA) cells. Blood was obtained by leukapheresis, after which PBMCs were separated by Ficoll-Histopaque density gradient centrifugation and cryopreserved in liquid nitrogen vapor phase. Analytical flow cytometry was used to check the purity and quantity of each magnetically sorted T cell population. Genomic DNA was isolated from each sorted fraction and quantified by UV absorbance on a Nanodrop 2000c. Using the deep immunoSEQ assay, TCR CDR3 regions were amplified from genomic DNA by multiplex PCR. For each cell subset, the extracted genomic DNA was distributed evenly across all wells of several immunoSEQ 96-well plates, and each plate served as one replicate. For sorted subsets, around 200 ng genomic DNA, equal to 25,000 to 35,000 T cell genomes, was loaded into each replicate PCR. The purified libraries were quantified using a Qubit 3.0 fluorometer, sized with a Bioanalyzer 2100, and then quantified again using the KAPA Library Quantification kit. Each immunoSEQ 96-well plate was sequenced on its own single-read 150-cycle Illumina NextSeq 550 flow cell. Per the original workflow: The immunoSEQ output contained only junctional sequences without quality scores, so filtering could not match that applied to full-length reads. Sequences were annotated with PyIR, a Python wrapper for IgBLAST v1.9, using IMGT germline references to assign V/J genes and CDR3. Reads were removed for weak V/J assignments (E-value above 1e-6), missing CDR3, stop codons, out-of-frame junctions, or ambiguous translated residues. V3J clonotypes were defined as sequences sharing an identical inferred V gene, J gene, and CDR3 amino acid sequence. Percentage overlap between repertoires was calculated by dividing the number of shared unique clonotypes by the size of the smaller repertoire. Three approaches were used to assess repertoire richness: RTK rarefaction, the Chao1 estimator, and Recon v2.1 estimates of unobserved clonotypes. Generation probabilities for all TCRbeta clonotypes obtained by the gDNA method from a few donors were computed using OLGA. In TCRdb, the immuneACCESS table is reduced to in-frame sequences with V and J assigned. These tables do not hold every clone; where another copy was compared, an unresolved V gene accounts for under half, and the others remain unexplained. V and J calls and clone size are copied from that table; D and trimming were computed from the DNA. In this sample the table shows roughly 720,000 clones, 90% of which occur a single time. The ten largest clones capture about a third of the sample.

The clonotype comes from a man younger than 30 in good health. Some clones in this sample may be carry-over from other donors' samples. Sample: memory CD8+ T cells from PBMCs. What the cell subset or site label conveys for this sample: CD45RO+ cells pooled with CCR7-negative TemRA cells.

The DNA sequence is TGTGCCAGCAGTAGCCCGAACACCATATATTTT. This gives the protein CASSSPNTIYF. The sequence links TRBV6-1 to TRBJ1-3; no D gene is confidently identified. In the germline V gene, CDR1 corresponds to MNHNS and CDR2 to SASEGT. Deletion took 5 bases off V and 7 bases off J, with a span of 6 bases between the germline ends. The CDR3 goes from the cysteine to the phenylalanine over 11 residues. Only the CDR3 part of the read is kept: 33 bases, read in frame from the first base.